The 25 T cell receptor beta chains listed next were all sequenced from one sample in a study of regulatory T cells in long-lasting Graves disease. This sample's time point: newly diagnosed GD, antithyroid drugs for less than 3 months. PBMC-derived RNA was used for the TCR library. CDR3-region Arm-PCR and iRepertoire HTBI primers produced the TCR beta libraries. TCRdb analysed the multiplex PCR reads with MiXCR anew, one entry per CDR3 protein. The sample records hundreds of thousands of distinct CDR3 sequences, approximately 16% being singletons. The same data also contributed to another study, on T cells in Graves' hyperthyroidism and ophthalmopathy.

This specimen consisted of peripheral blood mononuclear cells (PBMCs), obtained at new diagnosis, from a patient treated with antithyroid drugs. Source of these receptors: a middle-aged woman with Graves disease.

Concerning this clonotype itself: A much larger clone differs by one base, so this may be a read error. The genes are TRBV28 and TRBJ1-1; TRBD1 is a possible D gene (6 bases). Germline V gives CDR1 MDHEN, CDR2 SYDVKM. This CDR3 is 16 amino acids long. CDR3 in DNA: TGTGCCGGCAGTTTACCAAACAGGGTCGCGAACACTGAAGCTTTCTTT. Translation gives CAGSLPNRVANTEAFF.

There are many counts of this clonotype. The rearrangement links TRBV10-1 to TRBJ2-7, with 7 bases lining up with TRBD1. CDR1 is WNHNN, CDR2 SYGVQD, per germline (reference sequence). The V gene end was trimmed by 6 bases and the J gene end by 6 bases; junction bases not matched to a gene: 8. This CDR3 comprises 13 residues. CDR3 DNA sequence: TGCGCCAGCAGCCGAGACAGGGCGGGCGAGCAGTACTTC. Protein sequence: CASSRDRAGEQYF.

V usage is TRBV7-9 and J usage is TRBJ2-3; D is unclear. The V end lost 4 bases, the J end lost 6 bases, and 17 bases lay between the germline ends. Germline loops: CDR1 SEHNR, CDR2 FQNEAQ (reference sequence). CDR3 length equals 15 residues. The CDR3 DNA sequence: TGTGCCAGCAGCTCAGGCTGGGATTTGGGGGATACGCAGTATTTT. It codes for CASSSGWDLGDTQYF.

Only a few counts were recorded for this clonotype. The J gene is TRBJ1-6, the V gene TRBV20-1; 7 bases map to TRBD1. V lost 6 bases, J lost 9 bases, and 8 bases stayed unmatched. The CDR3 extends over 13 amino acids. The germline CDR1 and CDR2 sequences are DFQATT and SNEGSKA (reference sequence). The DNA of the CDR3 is TGCAGTGCGAAACAGGGGAAGGGTTCACCCCTCCACTTT. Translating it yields CSAKQGKGSPLHF.

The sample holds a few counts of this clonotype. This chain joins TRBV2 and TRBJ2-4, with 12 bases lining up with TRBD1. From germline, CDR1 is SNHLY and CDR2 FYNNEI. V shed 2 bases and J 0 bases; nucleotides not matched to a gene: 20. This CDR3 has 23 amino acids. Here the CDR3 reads CASSETGTGGLFIEPLAKNIQYF. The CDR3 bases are TGTGCCAGCAGTGAAACCGGGACAGGGGGCCTTTTTATCGAGCCACTAGCCAAAAACATTCAGTACTTC. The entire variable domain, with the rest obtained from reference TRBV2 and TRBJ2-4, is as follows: EPEVTQTPSHQVTQMGQEVILRCVPISNHLYFYWYRQILGQKVEFLVSFYNNEISEKSEIFDDQFSVERPDGSNFTLKIRSTKLEDSAMYFCASSETGTGGLFIEPLAKNIQYFGAGTRLSVL.

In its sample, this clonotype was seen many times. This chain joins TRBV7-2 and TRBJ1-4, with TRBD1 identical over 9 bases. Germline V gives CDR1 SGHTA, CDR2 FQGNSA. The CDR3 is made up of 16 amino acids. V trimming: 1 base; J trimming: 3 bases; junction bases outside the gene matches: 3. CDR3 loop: CASSLGYRGPNEKLFF. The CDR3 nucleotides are TGTGCCAGCAGCTTAGGATACAGGGGGCCTAATGAAAAACTGTTTTTT.

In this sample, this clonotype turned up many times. The chain's CDR3 is CSVTGGGGYTF. CDR3 sequence (DNA): TGCAGCGTTACAGGGGGGGGTGGCTACACCTTC. This sequence joins TRBV29-1 and TRBJ1-2; 8 bases agree with TRBD1. V lost 5 bases, J lost 7 bases, and 3 bases stayed unmatched. Germline assignment: CDR1 SQVTM and CDR2 ANQGSEA. The CDR3 consists of 11 residues.

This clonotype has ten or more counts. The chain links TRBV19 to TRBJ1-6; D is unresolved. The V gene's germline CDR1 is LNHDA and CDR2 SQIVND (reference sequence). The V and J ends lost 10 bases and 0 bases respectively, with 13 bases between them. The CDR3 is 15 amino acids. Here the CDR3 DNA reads TGTGCCACCGCTAGGTTGAGCTCCTATAATTCACCCCTCCACTTT. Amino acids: CATARLSSYNSPLHF.

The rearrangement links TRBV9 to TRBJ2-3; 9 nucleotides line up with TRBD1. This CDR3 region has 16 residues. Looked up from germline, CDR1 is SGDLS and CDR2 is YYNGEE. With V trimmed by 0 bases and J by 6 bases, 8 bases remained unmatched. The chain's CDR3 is CASSVGHRGREDTQYF. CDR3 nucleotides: TGTGCCAGCAGCGTAGGGCACAGGGGGCGCGAGGATACGCAGTATTTT.

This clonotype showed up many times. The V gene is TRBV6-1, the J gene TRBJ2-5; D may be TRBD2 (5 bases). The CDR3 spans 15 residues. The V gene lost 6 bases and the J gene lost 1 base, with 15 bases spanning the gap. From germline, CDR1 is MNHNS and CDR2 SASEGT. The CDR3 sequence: CASRRTGLTQETQYF. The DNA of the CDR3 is TGTGCCAGCAGACGGACGGGGTTAACCCAAGAGACCCAGTACTTC.

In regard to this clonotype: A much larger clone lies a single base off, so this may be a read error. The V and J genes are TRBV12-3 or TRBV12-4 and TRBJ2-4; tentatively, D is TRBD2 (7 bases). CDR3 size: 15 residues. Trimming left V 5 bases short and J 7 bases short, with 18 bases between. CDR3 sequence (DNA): TGTGCCAGCAGTGAAGGGGGGGTCGCTTCGAACATTCAGTACTTC. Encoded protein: CASSEGGVASNIQYF.

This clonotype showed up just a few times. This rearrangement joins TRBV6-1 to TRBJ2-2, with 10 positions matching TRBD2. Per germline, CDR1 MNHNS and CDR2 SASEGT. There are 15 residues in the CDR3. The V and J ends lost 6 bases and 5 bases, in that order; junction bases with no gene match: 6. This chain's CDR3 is CASRKAGGLTGELFF. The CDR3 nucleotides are TGTGCCAGCAGAAAAGCGGGAGGGTTGACCGGGGAGCTGTTTTTT.

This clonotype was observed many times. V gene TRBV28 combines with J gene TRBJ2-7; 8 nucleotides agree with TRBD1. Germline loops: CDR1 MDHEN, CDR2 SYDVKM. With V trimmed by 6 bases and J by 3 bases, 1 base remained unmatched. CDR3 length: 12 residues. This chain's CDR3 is CASRDRVYEQYF. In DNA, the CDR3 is TGTGCCAGCAGGGACAGGGTCTACGAGCAGTACTTC.

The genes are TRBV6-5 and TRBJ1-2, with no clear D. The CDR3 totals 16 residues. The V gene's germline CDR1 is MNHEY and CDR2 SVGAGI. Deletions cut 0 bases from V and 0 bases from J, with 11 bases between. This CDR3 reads CASSYSSGGTNYGYTF. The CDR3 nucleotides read TGTGCCAGCAGTTACTCTTCGGGAGGAACTAACTATGGCTACACCTTC.

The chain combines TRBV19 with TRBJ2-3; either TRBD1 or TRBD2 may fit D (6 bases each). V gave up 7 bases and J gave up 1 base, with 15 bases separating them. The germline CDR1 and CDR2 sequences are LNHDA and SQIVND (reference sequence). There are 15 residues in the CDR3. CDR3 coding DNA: TGTGCCAGTACCTCGGGGGACACGCGCACAGATACGCAGTATTTT. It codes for CASTSGDTRTDTQYF.

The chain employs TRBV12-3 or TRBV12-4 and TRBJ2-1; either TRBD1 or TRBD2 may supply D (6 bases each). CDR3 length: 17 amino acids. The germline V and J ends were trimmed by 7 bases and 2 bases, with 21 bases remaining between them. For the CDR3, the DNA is TGTGCCAGCACCGAGGGAGGAGGGGGATCCCCCTACAATGAGCAGTTCTTC. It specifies CASTEGGGGSPYNEQFF.

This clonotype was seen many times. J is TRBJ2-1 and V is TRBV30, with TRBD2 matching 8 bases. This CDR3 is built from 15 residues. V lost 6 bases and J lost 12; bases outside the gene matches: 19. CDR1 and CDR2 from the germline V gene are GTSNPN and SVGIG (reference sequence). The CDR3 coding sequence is TGTGCCTGTCCGAGGGTAACTAGCGGACCGAGGGTGCAGTTCTTC. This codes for CACPRVTSGPRVQFF.

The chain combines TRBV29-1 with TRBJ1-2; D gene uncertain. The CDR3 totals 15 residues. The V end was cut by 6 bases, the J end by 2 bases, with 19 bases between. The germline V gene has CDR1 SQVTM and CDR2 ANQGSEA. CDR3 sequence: CSVDLDGNVNYGYTF. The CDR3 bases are TGCAGCGTGGACTTGGACGGAAATGTAAACTATGGCTACACCTTC.

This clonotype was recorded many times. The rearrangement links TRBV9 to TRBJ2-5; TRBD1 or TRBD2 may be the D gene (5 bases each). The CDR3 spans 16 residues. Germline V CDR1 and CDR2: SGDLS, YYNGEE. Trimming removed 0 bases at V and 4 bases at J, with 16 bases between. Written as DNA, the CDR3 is TGTGCCAGCAGCGTAGTCCCGGAGAAGGGGAGAGAGACCCAGTACTTC. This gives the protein CASSVVPEKGRETQYF.

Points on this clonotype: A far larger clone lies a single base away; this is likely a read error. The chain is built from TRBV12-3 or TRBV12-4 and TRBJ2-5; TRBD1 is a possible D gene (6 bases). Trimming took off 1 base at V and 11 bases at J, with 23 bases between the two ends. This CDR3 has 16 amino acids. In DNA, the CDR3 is TGTGCCAGCAGTTTAGGGCAGGGGAGCTCCTACAATGAGCAGTACTTC. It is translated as CASSLGQGSSYNEQYF.

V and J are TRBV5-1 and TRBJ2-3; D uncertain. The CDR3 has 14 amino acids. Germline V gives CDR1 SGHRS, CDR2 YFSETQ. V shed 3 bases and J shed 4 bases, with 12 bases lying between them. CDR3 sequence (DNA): TGCGCCAGCAGCTACCGCCGAAGTGCAGATACGCAGTATTTT. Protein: CASSYRRSADTQYF.

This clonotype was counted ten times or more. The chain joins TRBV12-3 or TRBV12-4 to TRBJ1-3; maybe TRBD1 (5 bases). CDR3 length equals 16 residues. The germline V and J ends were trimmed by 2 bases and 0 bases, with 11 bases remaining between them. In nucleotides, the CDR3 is TGTGCCAGCAGTTTAATCCGGACAAGCTCTGGAAACACCATATATTTT. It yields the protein CASSLIRTSSGNTIYF.

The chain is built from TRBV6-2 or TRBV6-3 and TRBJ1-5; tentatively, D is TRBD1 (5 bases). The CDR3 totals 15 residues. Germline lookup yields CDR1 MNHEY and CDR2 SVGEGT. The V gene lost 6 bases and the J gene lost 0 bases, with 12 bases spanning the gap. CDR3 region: CASREQENSNQPQHF. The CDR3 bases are TGTGCCAGCAGAGAACAGGAAAATAGCAATCAGCCCCAGCATTTT.

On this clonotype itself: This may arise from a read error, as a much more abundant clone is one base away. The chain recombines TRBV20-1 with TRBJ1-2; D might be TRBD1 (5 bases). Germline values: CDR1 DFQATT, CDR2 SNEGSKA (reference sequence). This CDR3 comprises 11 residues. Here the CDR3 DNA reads TGCAGTGCCAGGACAAACTATGGCTTCACCTTC. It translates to CSARTNYGFTF.

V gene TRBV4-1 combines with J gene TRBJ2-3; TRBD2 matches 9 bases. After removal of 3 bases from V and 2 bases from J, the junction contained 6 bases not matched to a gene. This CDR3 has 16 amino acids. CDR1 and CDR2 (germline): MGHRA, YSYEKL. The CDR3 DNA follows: TGCGCCAGCAGCCAGGACCCTAGCGGGAACACAGATACGCAGTATTTT. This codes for CASSQDPSGNTDTQYF.